The next 12 T cell receptor beta chains were all read from a single sample in a study of control samples from healthy donors and cancer patients. Sequencing used immunoSEQ multiplex PCR; TCRdb keeps in-frame clones, though not all of them. The sample has about 97,000 clones; approximately 90% are singletons. Sequenced material: blood. Source of these receptors: a woman aged 18-29 years in good health.

V is TRBV6-5 and J is TRBJ2-5, with no clear D. V lost 6 bases and J lost 4, with 9 bases in between. The germline V gene encodes CDR1 MNHEY and CDR2 SVGAGI. CDR3 length equals 12 residues. CDR3 nucleotide sequence: TGTGCCAGCAGGCTAGATTCAGAGACCCAGTACTTC. Its translation: CASRLDSETQYF.

This clone was seen only once. This rearrangement joins TRBV6-6 to TRBJ1-1; TRBD1 aligns across 8 bases. Trimming removed 6 bases from V and 2 bases from J; junction bases left unmatched: 11. The CDR3 covers 16 residues. Germline CDR1 is MNHNY and CDR2 is SVGAGI (reference sequence). CDR3 protein: CASSNGGQGANTEAFF. CDR3 bases: TGTGCCAGCAGCAATGGAGGCCAGGGGGCAAACACTGAAGCTTTCTTT.

The V call is TRBV30, the J call TRBJ1-5, with D possibly being TRBD1 (5 bases). Trimming took off 0 bases at V and 1 base at J, with 10 bases between the two ends. The CDR3 is 15 residues long. Germline V gene lookup returns CDR1 GTSNPN and CDR2 SVGIG (reference sequence). The CDR3 DNA follows: TGTGCCTGGAGTGTACCGGGGCTCAGCAATCAGCCCCAGCATTTT. This translates into CAWSVPGLSNQPQHF.

This chain connects TRBV28 to TRBJ2-1; D ambiguous. Trimming removed 2 bases from V and 9 bases from J, with 14 bases in between. There are 14 residues in the CDR3. Germline-derived CDR1 and CDR2 are MDHEN and SYDVKM. CDR3 sequence reads: CASSLRNRPSEQFF. As DNA, the CDR3 is TGTGCCAGCAGTTTACGTAACCGACCCAGTGAGCAGTTCTTC.

The V call is TRBV25-1, the J call TRBJ2-7; D is undetermined. The V gene lost 4 bases and the J gene lost 3 bases, with 7 bases spanning the gap. Per germline, CDR1 MGHDK and CDR2 SYGVNS. The CDR3 has 12 amino acids. CDR3 amino acids: CASSGLNYEQYF. Written as DNA, the CDR3 is TGTGCCAGCAGTGGCCTAAACTACGAGCAGTACTTC.

The chain is built from TRBV6-5 and TRBJ1-3, with D unresolved. Germline CDR1 and CDR2: MNHEY and SVGAGI. The germline V and J ends were trimmed by 8 bases and 1 base, with 9 bases remaining between them. This CDR3 has 13 residues. CDR3 protein: CASSQPSGNTIYF. DNA of the CDR3: TGTGCCAGCTCACAGCCTTCTGGAAACACCATATATTTT.

The chain joins TRBV30 to TRBJ1-1, with a tentative D call TRBD1 (5 bases). The germline CDR1 and CDR2 sequences are GTSNPN and SVGIG (reference sequence). CDR3 size: 12 residues. The germline V and J ends were trimmed by 1 base and 5 bases, with 8 bases remaining between them. CDR3 sequence reads: CAWSAGRTEAFF. CDR3 nucleotides: TGTGCCTGGAGTGCAGGGAGGACTGAAGCTTTCTTT.

This clone came up once. The rearrangement joins TRBV27 to TRBJ2-1, with D unclear. V lost 6 bases and J lost 0, with 9 bases in between. This CDR3 spans 14 amino acids. Germline CDR1 reads MNHEY; CDR2 reads SMNVEV (reference sequence). The CDR3 protein is CASRALRSYNEQFF. In DNA, the CDR3 is TGTGCCAGCAGAGCTCTCCGCTCCTACAATGAGCAGTTCTTC.

This chain connects TRBV19 to TRBJ2-1, with 7 positions matching TRBD1. The germline gives CDR1 LNHDA, CDR2 SQIVND (reference sequence). J lost 0 bases, V lost 8 bases, and 4 bases had no gene match. The CDR3 spans 14 residues. CDR3 bases: TGTGCCAGTGGAAGGGGGCTCTCCTACAATGAGCAGTTCTTC. Amino acid sequence: CASGRGLSYNEQFF.

The J gene is TRBJ2-7, the V gene TRBV21-1. TRBV21-1 is a pseudogene. There are 19 residues in the CDR3. CDR3 nucleotides: TGTGCCAGCAGCAAATTACGGCCTGAAGTTGTAAAAAGGACCTACGAGCAGTACTTC. Its protein product is CASSKLRPEVVKRTYEQYF.

The chain combines TRBV20-1 with TRBJ2-7, with 7 bases that match TRBD1. The CDR3 sequence is 12 residues long. CDR1 and CDR2 from the germline V gene are DFQATT and SNEGSKA (reference sequence). Trimming took 3 bases from V and 6 from J; bases not matched to a gene: 5. CDR3 loop: CSASDRVGEQYF. CDR3 sequence (DNA): TGCAGTGCTAGTGACAGGGTAGGCGAGCAGTACTTC.

The J gene is TRBJ2-3, the V gene TRBV11-3; maybe TRBD1 (6 bases). The germline CDR1 and CDR2 sequences are SGHNT and YENEEA. V was pared by 5 bases and J by 0 bases, with 15 bases between. The CDR3 has 16 amino acids. CDR3: CASSPGQLSSTDTQYF. Here the CDR3 DNA reads TGTGCCAGCAGCCCCGGACAGCTGTCTAGCACAGATACGCAGTATTTT.